This entry concerns a single T cell receptor (beta chain). At one boundary the junction diverges from the germline segment, which might be a read error. TCRdb processed the 5' RACE reads anew with MiXCR; each CDR3 protein has one entry. Of 65,000 to 90,000 distinct CDR3 sequences listed, over 9% are singletons. This record comes from a study of neurological immune-mediated disorders. The material sequenced was PBMCs. The sequence derives from a man aged 35 to 55 in good health.

The CDR3: CASWRGDDELFF. The CDR3, as DNA: TGTGCCAGCTGGAGAGGCGACGATGAGCTGTTCTTC. The J gene is TRBJ2-1, the V gene TRBV7-9; D not resolved. Germline CDR1 and CDR2: SEHNR and FQNEAQ (reference sequence). The CDR3 runs 12 residues.